This entry concerns a single T cell receptor beta chain. The clone's antigen remains unknown. No much larger clonotype is one base removed from it; base qualities were not supplied. Trimming at the junction amounts to 0 bases on V and 1 base on J, and the germline ends lie 10 bases apart. Measured from the cysteine to the phenylalanine, the CDR3 is 16 residues long. Of all the DNA, just the CDR3 is kept, 48 bases in frame from base 1. The germline V gene yields SGHRS for CDR1 and YFSETQ for CDR2. This specimen belongs to a study of CD8 T cells in ankylosing spondylitis (TCRdb year 2017). In the study overall: To find TCR variants linked to disease, the study profiled T cell receptor beta repertoires in ankylosing spondylitis patients and healthy donors. The whole study cohort included about a hundred healthy donors and 25 ankylosing spondylitis patients. Peripheral blood was sampled, and synovial fluid was additionally collected from ankylosing spondylitis patients. General conclusions and limits of the study: The disease-linked clones had a CD8+ phenotype and were found at relatively low frequencies in peripheral blood. The disease-linked clones were reported as significantly enriched in matched synovial fluid samples from ankylosing spondylitis patients. Some of the motif variants had been reported before in the synovial fluid and blood of reactive arthritis patients, a finding that suggests common disease-initiation mechanisms. A TCR beta motif made up of several highly homologous amino acid variants appeared to be characteristic of blood from ankylosing spondylitis patients.

The sample was run on an Illumina HiSeq 2500. Quantitative 5'-RACE with molecular barcodes was the method used to prepare the TCR beta libraries. Turning to the authors' computational methods: A new computational method, built on a probabilistic model of VDJ rearrangement, was used to identify disease-linked TCR variants. Through fastp at Q25 and MiXCR, TCRdb rebuilt clones from the public reads, retaining in-frame beta chains. Entries that share a CDR3 protein sequence are merged under the most common genes and DNA. These V and J calls derive from TCRdb rather than the authors' analysis. A total of a few hundred thousand distinct CDR3 sequences appear in this sample, approximately 20% of them only once. The top ten clonotypes cover less than 20% of the sample.

Recombination linked TRBV5-1 to TRBJ2-2; the D region possibly corresponds to TRBD1 (5 bases align). Sequencing used blood, either unsorted or a sorted T cell fraction (not recorded which). The clonotype comes from a male donor with ankylosing spondylitis. At the DNA level, the sequence is TGCGCCAGCAGCTTGGGTGACAGAAAGAACACCGGGGAGCTGTTTTTT. Translation gives CASSLGDRKNTGELFF.